Presented here are 32 T cell receptor beta chains from one specimen sequenced in a study of T-cell reconstitution after alpha-beta-depleted transplantation in children. The authors prepared the TCRbeta library with unique molecular identifiers. TCRdb itself ran the PCR reads through MiXCR, one entry per CDR3 protein. The repertoire holds about 200,000 distinct CDR3 sequences, with under 20% as singletons. The sample in question was PBMCs, mostly from graft donor cells, obtained 360 days after TCRalphabeta/CD19-depleted stem cell transplant. These TCRs come from a male patient aged 2 to 10 who had a stem cell transplant for acute lymphoblastic leukemia, so the T cells may come from the graft donor.

This sequence joins TRBV10-2 and TRBJ2-3; TRBD1 agrees at 8 bases. CDR1 is WSHSY and CDR2 is SAAADI in the germline V gene. The J segment lost 5 bases and the V segment lost 6 bases, leaving 13 bases of the junction unmatched. CDR3 length: 16 amino acids. In DNA form, the CDR3 reads TGCGCCAGCAGCGATTTATTAGGACAGGGCTTAGATACGCAGTATTTT. It encodes CASSDLLGQGLDTQYF.

Only a few counts were recorded for this clonotype. This chain connects TRBV9 to TRBJ2-1; D is possibly TRBD1 or TRBD2 (5 bases each). The CDR3 has 16 residues. The germline V gene encodes CDR1 SGDLS and CDR2 YYNGEE. Trimming took off 4 bases at V and 0 bases at J, with 14 bases between the two ends. The CDR3 spells CASSLWDLSSYNEQFF. The CDR3 coding sequence is TGTGCCAGCAGCCTGTGGGACCTCAGCTCCTACAATGAGCAGTTCTTC.

This clonotype has only a few counts. Written as DNA, the CDR3 is TGTGCCAGCAGCCGCCGGGACAGCTACAATGAGCAGTTCTTC. As protein: CASSRRDSYNEQFF. The rearrangement joins TRBV12-3 or TRBV12-4 to TRBJ2-1; TRBD1 matches at 7 bases. The CDR3 is made up of 14 amino acids. The trim removed 6 bases at V and 3 bases at J, leaving 5 bases unmatched.

This clonotype was found a few times. The chain is built from TRBV24-1 and TRBJ2-3; D remains ambiguous. CDR3 length: 15 residues. Trimming pared 3 bases from V and 0 bases from J, leaving 9 bases between. Germline CDR1 is KGHDR and CDR2 is SFDVKD. The CDR3 spells CATSDRQQSTDTQYF. CDR3 in DNA: TGTGCCACCAGTGATCGCCAGCAGAGCACAGATACGCAGTATTTT.

This clonotype has ten or more counts. The chain couples TRBV4-3 to TRBJ2-5, with a tentative D call TRBD1 (5 bases). CDR1 is LGHNA, CDR2 YSLEER, per germline. The CDR3 length is 14 residues. Trimming pared 0 bases from V and 5 bases from J, leaving 10 bases between. CDR3 DNA sequence: TGCGCCAGCAGCCAAGAGTATCCAGGGGAGACCCAGTACTTC. Amino acid sequence: CASSQEYPGETQYF.

A remark on this clonotype: The junction and the germline gene differ at one end; a read error may be behind it. The genes are TRBV12-3 or TRBV12-4 and TRBJ2-1, with 8 positions matching TRBD2. The CDR3 sequence is 14 residues long. The DNA for the CDR3 is TGTGCCAGCAGTTTATATCGGGAGGGCAATGAGCAGCTCTTC. Translation: CASSLYREGNEQLF.

The chain employs TRBV5-1 and TRBJ2-3; 7 bases fit TRBD2. Trimming took 2 bases from V and 5 from J; bases not matched to a gene: 26. The germline gives CDR1 SGHRS, CDR2 YFSETQ. The CDR3 runs to 21 residues. Here the CDR3 DNA reads TGCGCCAGCAGCTTACCCGGGGAGCGGGGAGCCCTCAAACTCCGGAAAGATACGCAGTATTTT. Its translation is CASSLPGERGALKLRKDTQYF.

This clonotype came up a few times. The chain has TRBV19 and TRBJ2-5, with a possible D match to TRBD2 (6 bases). Trimming pared 7 bases from V and 1 base from J, leaving 19 bases between. The CDR3 loop spans 16 amino acids. Germline CDR1 is LNHDA and CDR2 is SQIVND (reference sequence). The CDR3 bases are TGTGCCAGTACTCAGCAGGGCGCGGGGCCCCAAGAGACCCAGTACTTC. Amino acids: CASTQQGAGPQETQYF.

The chain links TRBV13 to TRBJ2-3, with D tentatively TRBD2 (5 bases). The germline V and J ends were trimmed by 7 bases and 5 bases, with 16 bases remaining between them. The CDR3 runs 14 residues. Germline V gene sequence: CDR1 PRHDT, CDR2 FYEKMQ (reference sequence). This CDR3 reads CASMKQPRGDTQYF. CDR3 sequence (DNA): TGTGCCAGCATGAAACAGCCTCGGGGAGATACGCAGTATTTT.

CDR3 loop: CASSYEWLEQYF. The DNA for the CDR3 is TGTGCCAGCAGCTACGAGTGGTTGGAGCAGTACTTC. The genes are TRBV6-6 and TRBJ2-7; D unclear. V was clipped by 6 bases and J by 7 bases, with 13 bases between them. Germline V gene sequence: CDR1 MNHNY, CDR2 SVGAGI (reference sequence). The CDR3 covers 12 residues.

This clonotype was counted between two and nine times. CDR3 residues: CASSQELLGGLEGSPLHF. Written as DNA, the CDR3 is TGTGCCAGCAGCCAAGAGCTACTGGGAGGGCTCGAGGGTTCACCCCTCCACTTT. The chain carries TRBV4-2 and TRBJ1-6; no definite D call. There are 18 residues in the CDR3. Between the trimmed V and J ends, which lost 0 bases and 9 bases, there was a span of 21 bases. Looked up from germline, CDR1 is LGHNA and CDR2 is YNFKEQ.

The chain couples TRBV6-1 to TRBJ2-7; TRBD1 aligns across 9 bases. Unmatched junction bases numbered 4, after V lost 2 bases and J lost 2 bases. This CDR3 contains 15 residues. Germline CDR1 and CDR2: MNHNS and SASEGT. The CDR3 sequence: CASSEYGTGTYEQYF. As DNA, the CDR3 is TGTGCCAGCAGTGAATACGGGACAGGGACCTACGAGCAGTACTTC.

The genes are TRBV6-5 and TRBJ1-1, with D possibly being TRBD1 (6 bases). Per germline, CDR1 MNHEY and CDR2 SVGAGI. CDR3 length: 15 residues. V dropped 2 bases and J dropped 3 bases, with 13 bases sitting between them. The CDR3 protein is CASSYGGGTYTEAFF. The CDR3 DNA sequence: TGTGCCAGCAGTTACGGAGGGGGTACGTACACTGAAGCTTTCTTT.

This clonotype was counted a few times. This chain uses TRBV5-1 with TRBJ2-3, with D perhaps being TRBD1 or TRBD2 (5 bases each). V was shortened by 5 bases and J by 1 base, with 14 bases between the two germline ends. This CDR3 comprises 15 residues. Looked up from germline, CDR1 is SGHRS and CDR2 is YFSETQ. In nucleotides, the CDR3 is TGCGCCAGCAGGGACCGGGACGGGCGCACAGATACGCAGTATTTT. Its protein is CASRDRDGRTDTQYF.

This clonotype has a count of ten or more. V usage is TRBV7-2 and J usage is TRBJ2-1, with TRBD2 matching over 7 bases. This CDR3 has 14 residues. Looked up from germline, CDR1 is SGHTA and CDR2 is FQGNSA. The junction had 2 bases not matched to a gene; V was cut back by 1 base and J by 5 bases. The CDR3 region is CASSLVGGDNEQFF. The DNA of the CDR3 is TGTGCCAGCAGCTTAGTGGGGGGGGACAATGAGCAGTTCTTC.

This clonotype was counted only a few times. This chain links TRBV7-8 with TRBJ2-7; 10 nucleotides align to TRBD2. Germline V gene lookup returns CDR1 SGHVS and CDR2 FQNEAQ. This CDR3 has 18 residues. V lost 1 base, J lost 4 bases, and 13 bases stayed unmatched. The CDR3 spells CASSLVLGSGGARYEQYF. The CDR3 DNA follows: TGTGCCAGCAGCTTAGTATTGGGGAGCGGGGGGGCTAGGTACGAGCAGTACTTC.

This clonotype was counted ten times or more. V and J are TRBV12-3 or TRBV12-4 and TRBJ1-5, with 7 bases fitting TRBD1. Trimming cost V 6 bases and J 6 bases; bases outside gene matches: 5. This CDR3 has 13 residues. The CDR3 is CASRQGLTQPQHF. The CDR3 DNA reads TGTGCCAGCAGACAGGGGCTGACTCAGCCCCAGCATTTT.

This clonotype showed up just a few times. The V gene is TRBV11-2, the J gene TRBJ1-1, with 7 bases identical to TRBD1. Germline CDR1 reads SGHAT; CDR2 reads FQNNGV. The junction had 11 bases not matched to a gene; V was cut back by 0 bases and J by 4 bases. The CDR3 is 17 residues long. This CDR3 reads CASSLESGGSMSTEAFF. CDR3 sequence (DNA): TGTGCCAGCAGCTTAGAATCAGGGGGATCGATGAGCACTGAAGCTTTCTTT.

J is TRBJ1-2 and V is TRBV28, with TRBD1 matching 8 bases. This CDR3 comprises 14 residues. CDR1 is MDHEN and CDR2 is SYDVKM in the germline V gene. Trimming removed 8 bases from V and 4 bases from J; junction bases left unmatched: 9. The CDR3 here is CASYRDRFAYGYTF. CDR3 nucleotide sequence: TGTGCCAGCTACCGGGACAGGTTCGCCTATGGCTACACCTTC.

This clonotype was counted only a few times. This chain links TRBV25-1 with TRBJ2-2, with TRBD1 as a possible D gene (6 bases). The germline V gene has CDR1 MGHDK and CDR2 SYGVNS. This CDR3 is built from 16 residues. V was cut by 6 bases and J by 3 bases, with 17 bases left in between. CDR3 bases: TGTGCCAGCAGCTCTCACAGGACAGTGGACACCGGGGAGCTGTTTTTT. Translated, it gives CASSSHRTVDTGELFF.

This chain uses TRBV10-2 with TRBJ2-3; 8 nucleotides align to TRBD1. Germline assignment: CDR1 WSHSY and CDR2 SAAADI. After removal of 7 bases from V and 0 bases from J, the junction contained 3 bases not matched to a gene. There are 14 residues in the CDR3. As DNA, the CDR3 is TGCGCCAGCAAGACAGGGGTCAGCACAGATACGCAGTATTTT. This encodes CASKTGVSTDTQYF.

This clonotype occurred many times. The chain employs TRBV7-6 and TRBJ2-2, with unresolved D. The length of the CDR3 is 16 residues. The germline gives CDR1 SGHVS, CDR2 FNYEAQ. Trimming removed 4 bases at V and 5 bases at J, with 17 bases between. The CDR3: CASSSEFKARTGELFF. In nucleotides, the CDR3 is TGTGCCAGCAGCTCCGAATTTAAAGCACGGACCGGGGAGCTGTTTTTT.

This clonotype was observed many times. The chain recombines TRBV27 with TRBJ2-7; 7 bases align to TRBD2. The CDR3 has 14 residues. CDR1 and CDR2 (germline): MNHEY, SMNVEV (reference sequence). J was trimmed by 6 bases and V by 3 bases; bases with no gene match: 8. CDR3 loop: CASSFLAGDREQYF. The CDR3 bases are TGTGCCAGCAGTTTCCTCGCGGGAGATCGCGAGCAGTACTTC.

This clonotype showed up many times. The chain recombines TRBV7-9 with TRBJ2-1; possibly TRBD2 for D (5 bases). Trimming shortened V by 0 bases and J by 4 bases, and 7 bases separated the two germline ends. In germline, CDR1 is SEHNR, CDR2 FQNEAQ (reference sequence). The CDR3 runs to 14 residues. CDR3 protein: CASSLAGRYNEQFF. The CDR3 coding sequence is TGTGCCAGCAGCTTAGCGGGGAGATACAATGAGCAGTTCTTC.

This rearrangement joins TRBV20-1 to TRBJ1-1; 8 bases are a match to TRBD1. Germline trimming cut 0 bases from V and 4 bases from J; bases unmatched to any gene: 1. The CDR3 contains 13 residues. The germline V gene has CDR1 DFQATT and CDR2 SNEGSKA (reference sequence). The CDR3 loop reads CSARETGGTEAFF. CDR3 sequence (DNA): TGCAGTGCTAGAGAAACAGGGGGCACTGAAGCTTTCTTT.

This clonotype was found a few times. CDR3 sequence reads: CASSQEYGEYYGYTF. The CDR3 coding sequence is TGTGCCAGCAGTCAGGAGTACGGGGAATACTATGGCTACACCTTC. V usage is TRBV6-2 or TRBV6-3 and J usage is TRBJ1-2; the D is unclear. V was clipped by 5 bases and J by 3 bases, with 16 bases between them. CDR3 size: 15 residues. In germline, CDR1 is MNHEY, CDR2 SVGEGT.

This clonotype was seen a few times. V and J are TRBV7-9 and TRBJ1-1, with 8 bases fitting TRBD1. The CDR3 has 15 residues. In germline, CDR1 is SEHNR, CDR2 FQNEAQ (reference sequence). Trimming took 2 bases from V and 6 from J; bases not matched to a gene: 8. For the CDR3, the DNA is TGTGCCAGCAGCTTACCCCAGGGGGCGTTCGCTGAAGCTTTCTTT. Translation: CASSLPQGAFAEAFF.

This clonotype was seen more than once but under ten times. This chain links TRBV4-2 with TRBJ2-5; tentatively, D is TRBD1 (8 bases). CDR3 size: 18 residues. V dropped 2 bases and J dropped 0 bases, with 19 bases sitting between them. CDR1 is LGHNA, CDR2 YNFKEQ, per germline. The CDR3 loop is CASSQTGGGGPNQETQYF. The CDR3 bases are TGTGCCAGCAGCCAAACAGGGGGAGGGGGGCCAAACCAAGAGACCCAGTACTTC.

The chain is built from TRBV5-6 and TRBJ2-1; D uncertain. Germline assignment: CDR1 SGHDT and CDR2 YYEEEE. The CDR3 is made up of 12 amino acids. Trimming removed 3 bases from V and 10 bases from J, with 11 bases in between. CDR3 region: CASSSLVFEQFF. Here the CDR3 DNA reads TGTGCCAGCAGCTCGCTAGTTTTCGAGCAGTTCTTC.

This sequence joins TRBV4-3 and TRBJ2-4; unclear D gene. Deletions cut 4 bases from V and 0 bases from J, with 13 bases between. The CDR3 contains 16 residues. CDR1 is LGHNA and CDR2 is YSLEER in the germline V gene. In DNA form, the CDR3 reads TGCGCCAGCAGCCGAGACTTACCGGAAGCCAAAAACATTCAGTACTTC. This sequence encodes CASSRDLPEAKNIQYF.

This clonotype has only a few counts. V usage is TRBV5-1 and J usage is TRBJ2-3, with D uncertain. CDR3 length: 17 amino acids. Per the germline V gene, CDR1 is SGHRS and CDR2 is YFSETQ. V gave up 1 base and J gave up 0 bases, with 15 bases separating them. In nucleotides, the CDR3 is TGCGCCAGCAGCTTGTGGTTCCTACTTCCTAGCACAGATACGCAGTATTTT. It translates to CASSLWFLLPSTDTQYF.

This clonotype has just a few counts. This sequence joins TRBV11-2 and TRBJ2-7; 10 bases are a match to TRBD1. Germline V lookup: CDR1 SGHAT, CDR2 FQNNGV. V shed 0 bases and J 4 bases; nucleotides not matched to a gene: 0. CDR3 length equals 14 residues. The CDR3 spells CASSLEDRGYEQYF. The CDR3 DNA sequence: TGTGCCAGCAGCTTAGAGGACAGGGGGTACGAGCAGTACTTC.